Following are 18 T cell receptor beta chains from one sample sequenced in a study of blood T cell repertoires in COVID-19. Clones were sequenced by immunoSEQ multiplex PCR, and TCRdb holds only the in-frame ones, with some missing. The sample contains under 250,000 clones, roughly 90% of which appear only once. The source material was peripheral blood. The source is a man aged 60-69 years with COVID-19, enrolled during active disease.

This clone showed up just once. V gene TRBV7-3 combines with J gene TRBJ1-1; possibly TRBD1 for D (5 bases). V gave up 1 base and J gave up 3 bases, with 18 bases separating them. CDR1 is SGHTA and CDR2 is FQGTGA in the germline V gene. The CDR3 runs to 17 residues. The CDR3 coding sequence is TGTGCCAGCAGCTTAATGAGCGGGGGACCCAGGGACACTGAAGCTTTCTTT. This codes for CASSLMSGGPRDTEAFF.

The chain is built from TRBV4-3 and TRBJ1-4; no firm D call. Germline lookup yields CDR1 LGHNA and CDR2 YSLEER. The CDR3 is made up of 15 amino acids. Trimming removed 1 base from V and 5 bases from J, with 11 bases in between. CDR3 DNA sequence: TGCGCCAGCAGCCAAGGAGCAGGCTACAATGAAAAACTGTTTTTT. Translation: CASSQGAGYNEKLFF.

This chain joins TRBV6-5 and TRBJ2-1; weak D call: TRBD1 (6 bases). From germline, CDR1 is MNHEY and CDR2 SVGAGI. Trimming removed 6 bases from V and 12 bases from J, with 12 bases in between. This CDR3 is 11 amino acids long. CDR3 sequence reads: CASSNRVGQFF. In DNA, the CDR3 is TGTGCCAGCAGCAACAGGGTCGGGCAGTTCTTC.

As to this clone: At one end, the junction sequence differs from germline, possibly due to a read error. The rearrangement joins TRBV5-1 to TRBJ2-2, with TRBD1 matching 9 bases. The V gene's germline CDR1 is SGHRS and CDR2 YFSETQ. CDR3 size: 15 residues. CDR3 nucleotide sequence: TGCGCCAGCAGCTGGGGGACAGGGTCCACCGGGAAGCTGTTTTTT. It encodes CASSWGTGSTGKLFF.

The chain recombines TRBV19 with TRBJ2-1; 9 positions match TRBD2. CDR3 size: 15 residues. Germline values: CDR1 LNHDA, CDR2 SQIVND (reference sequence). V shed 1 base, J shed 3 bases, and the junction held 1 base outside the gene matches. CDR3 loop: CASSIGSGSYNEQFF. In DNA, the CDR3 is TGTGCCAGTAGTATAGGTAGCGGGAGCTACAATGAGCAGTTCTTC.

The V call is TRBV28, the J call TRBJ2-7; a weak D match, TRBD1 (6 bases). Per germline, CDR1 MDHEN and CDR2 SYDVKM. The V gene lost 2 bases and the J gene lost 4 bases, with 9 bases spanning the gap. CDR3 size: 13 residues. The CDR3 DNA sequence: TGTGCCAGCAGTTTACAGACAGGTTACGAGCAGTACTTC. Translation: CASSLQTGYEQYF.

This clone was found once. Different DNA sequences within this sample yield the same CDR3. The CDR3: CASSQEGTAGNTIYF. The CDR3, as DNA: TGTGCCAGCAGCCAAGAAGGTACAGCTGGAAACACCATATATTTT. The chain has TRBV4-2 and TRBJ1-3; D is unclear. V lost 0 bases to trimming and J lost 2 bases, with 8 bases between them. Germline V gene data show CDR1 as LGHNA and CDR2 as YNFKEQ. The CDR3 runs 15 residues.

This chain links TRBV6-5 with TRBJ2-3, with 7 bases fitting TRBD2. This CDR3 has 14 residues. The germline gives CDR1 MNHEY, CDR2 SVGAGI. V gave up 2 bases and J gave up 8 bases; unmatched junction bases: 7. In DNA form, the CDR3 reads TGTGCCAGCAGTTACGGGAGGGGTGAAGGTACGCAGTATTTT. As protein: CASSYGRGEGTQYF.

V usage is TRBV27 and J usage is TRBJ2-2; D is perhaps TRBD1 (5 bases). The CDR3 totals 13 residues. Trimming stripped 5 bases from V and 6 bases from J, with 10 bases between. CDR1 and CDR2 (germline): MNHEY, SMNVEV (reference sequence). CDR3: CASSPTVSGELFF. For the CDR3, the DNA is TGTGCCAGCAGTCCGACAGTTTCCGGGGAGCTGTTTTTT.

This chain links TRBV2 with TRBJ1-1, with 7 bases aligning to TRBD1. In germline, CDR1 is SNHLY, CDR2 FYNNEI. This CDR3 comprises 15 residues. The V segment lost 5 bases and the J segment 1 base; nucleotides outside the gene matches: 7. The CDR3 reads CASSLRGLGNTEAFF. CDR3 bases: TGTGCCAGCAGTCTCAGGGGGTTAGGGAACACTGAAGCTTTCTTT.

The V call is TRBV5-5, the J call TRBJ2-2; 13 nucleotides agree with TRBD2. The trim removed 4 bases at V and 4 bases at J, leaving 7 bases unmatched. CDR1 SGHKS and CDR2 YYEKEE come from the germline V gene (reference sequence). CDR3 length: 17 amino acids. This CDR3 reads CASSRGLAGFSTGELFF. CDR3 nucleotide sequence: TGTGCCAGCAGCAGGGGACTAGCGGGGTTCAGCACCGGGGAGCTGTTTTTT.

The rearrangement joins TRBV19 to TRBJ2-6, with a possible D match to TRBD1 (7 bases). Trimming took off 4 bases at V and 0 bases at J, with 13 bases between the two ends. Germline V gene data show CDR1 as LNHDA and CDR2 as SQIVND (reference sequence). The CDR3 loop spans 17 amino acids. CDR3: CASSNQGGFSGANVLTF. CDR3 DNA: TGTGCCAGTAGTAACCAGGGGGGCTTCTCTGGGGCCAACGTCCTGACTTTC.

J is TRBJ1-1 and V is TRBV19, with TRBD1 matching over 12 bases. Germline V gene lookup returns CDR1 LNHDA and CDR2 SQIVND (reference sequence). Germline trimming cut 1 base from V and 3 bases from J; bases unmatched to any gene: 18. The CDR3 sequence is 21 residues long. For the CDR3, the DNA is TGTGCCAGTAGTATAGCACCGGGACAGGGGGCGACGTTATTATGGGACACTGAAGCTTTCTTT. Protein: CASSIAPGQGATLLWDTEAFF. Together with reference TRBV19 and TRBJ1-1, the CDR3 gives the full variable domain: DGGITQSPKYLFRKEGQNVTLSCEQNLNHDAMYWYRQDPGQGLRLIYYSQIVNDFQKGDIAEGYSVSREKKESFPLTVTSAQKNPTAFYLCASSIAPGQGATLLWDTEAFFGQGTRLTVV.

CDR3 sequence reads: CAWGRGITGELFF. The CDR3 nucleotides read TGTGCCTGGGGGAGGGGTATAACCGGGGAGCTGTTTTTT. The chain carries TRBV30 and TRBJ2-2; 7 positions agree with TRBD2. The germline V gene has CDR1 GTSNPN and CDR2 SVGIG (reference sequence). Germline trimming cut 5 bases from V and 5 bases from J; bases unmatched to any gene: 5. The length of the CDR3 is 13 residues.

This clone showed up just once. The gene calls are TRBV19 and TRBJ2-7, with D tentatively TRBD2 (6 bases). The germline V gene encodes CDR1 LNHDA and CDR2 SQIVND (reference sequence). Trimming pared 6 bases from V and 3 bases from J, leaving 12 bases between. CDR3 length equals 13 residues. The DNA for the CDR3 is TGTGCCAGTAGGGGAATGACTAGCTACGAGCAGTACTTC. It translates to CASRGMTSYEQYF.

CDR3 DNA sequence: TGTGCCTGGAGTGTGCGTGTTGGCTACACCTTC. This encodes CAWSVRVGYTF. This chain uses TRBV30 with TRBJ1-2; the D is unclear. This CDR3 spans 11 amino acids. The V and J ends lost 0 bases and 7 bases respectively, with 6 bases between them. CDR1 is GTSNPN, CDR2 SVGIG, per germline (reference sequence).

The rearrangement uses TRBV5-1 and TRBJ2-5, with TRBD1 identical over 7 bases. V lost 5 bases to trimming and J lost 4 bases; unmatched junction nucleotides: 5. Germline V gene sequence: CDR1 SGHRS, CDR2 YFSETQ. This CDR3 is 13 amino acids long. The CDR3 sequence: CASRTGWVETQYF. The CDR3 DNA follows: TGCGCCAGCAGGACAGGGTGGGTAGAGACCCAGTACTTC. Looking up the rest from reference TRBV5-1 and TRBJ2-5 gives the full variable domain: KAGVTQTPRYLIKTRGQQVTLSCSPISGHRSVSWYQQTPGQGLQFLFEYFSETQRNKGNFPGRFSGRQFSNSRSEMNVSTLELGDSALYLCASRTGWVETQYFGPGTRLLVL.

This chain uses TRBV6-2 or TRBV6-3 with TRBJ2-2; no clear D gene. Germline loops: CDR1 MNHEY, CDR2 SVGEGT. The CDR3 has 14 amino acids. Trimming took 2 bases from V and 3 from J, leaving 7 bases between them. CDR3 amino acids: CASSYPSYTGELFF. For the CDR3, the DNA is TGTGCCAGCAGTTACCCTAGTTACACCGGGGAGCTGTTTTTT.